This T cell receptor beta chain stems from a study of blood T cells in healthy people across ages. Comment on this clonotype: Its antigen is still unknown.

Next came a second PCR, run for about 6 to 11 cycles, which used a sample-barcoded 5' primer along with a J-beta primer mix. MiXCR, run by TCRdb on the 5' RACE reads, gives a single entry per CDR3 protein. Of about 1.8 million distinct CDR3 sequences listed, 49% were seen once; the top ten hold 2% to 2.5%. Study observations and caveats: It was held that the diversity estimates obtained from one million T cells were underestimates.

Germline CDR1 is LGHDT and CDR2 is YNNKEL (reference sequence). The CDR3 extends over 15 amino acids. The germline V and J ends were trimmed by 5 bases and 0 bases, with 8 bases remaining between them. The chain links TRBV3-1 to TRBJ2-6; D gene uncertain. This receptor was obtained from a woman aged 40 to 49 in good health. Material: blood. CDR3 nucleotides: TGTGCCAGCAGCTTAAGGACCTCTGGGGCCAACGTCCTGACTTTC. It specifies CASSLRTSGANVLTF.